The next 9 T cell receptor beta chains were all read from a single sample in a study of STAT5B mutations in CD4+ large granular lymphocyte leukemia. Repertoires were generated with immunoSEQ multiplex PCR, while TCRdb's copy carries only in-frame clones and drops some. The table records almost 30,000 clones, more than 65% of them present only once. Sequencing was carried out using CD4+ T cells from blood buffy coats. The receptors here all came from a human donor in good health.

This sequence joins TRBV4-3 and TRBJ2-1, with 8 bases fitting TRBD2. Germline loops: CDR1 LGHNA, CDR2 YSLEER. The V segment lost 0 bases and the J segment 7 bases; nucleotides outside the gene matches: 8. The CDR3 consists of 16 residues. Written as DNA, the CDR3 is TGCGCCAGCAGCCAAGATAGCGGGGTGAGTTGGAATGAGCAGTTCTTC. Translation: CASSQDSGVSWNEQFF.

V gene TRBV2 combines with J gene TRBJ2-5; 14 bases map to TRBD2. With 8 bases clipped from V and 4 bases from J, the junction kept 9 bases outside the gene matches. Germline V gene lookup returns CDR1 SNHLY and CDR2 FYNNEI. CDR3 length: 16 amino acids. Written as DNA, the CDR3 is TGTGCCAGCTTGACTAGCGGGGGGGCTCGAGGAGAGACCCAGTACTTC. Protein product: CASLTSGGARGETQYF.

The CDR3 DNA is TGTGCCATCAGTGCCACTAGCACGGAGGAGACCCAGTACTTC. Translated, it gives CAISATSTEETQYF. The chain carries TRBV10-3 and TRBJ2-5, with D possibly being TRBD2 (6 bases). Trimming took off 4 bases at V and 5 bases at J, with 14 bases between the two ends. Germline V CDR1 and CDR2: ENHRY, SYGVKD. The CDR3 is 14 amino acids.

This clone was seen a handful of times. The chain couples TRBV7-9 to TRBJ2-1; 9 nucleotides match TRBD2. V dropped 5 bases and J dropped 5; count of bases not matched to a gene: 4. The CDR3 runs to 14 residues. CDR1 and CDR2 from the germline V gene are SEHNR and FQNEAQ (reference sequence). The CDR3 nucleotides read TGTGCCAGCAGCCCGGGACTAGCAGACAATGAGCAGTTCTTC. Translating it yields CASSPGLADNEQFF.

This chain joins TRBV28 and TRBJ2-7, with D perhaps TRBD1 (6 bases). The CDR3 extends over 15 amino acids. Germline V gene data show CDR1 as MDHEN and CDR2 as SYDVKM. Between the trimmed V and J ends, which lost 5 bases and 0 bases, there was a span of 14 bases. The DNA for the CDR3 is TGTGCCAGCAGTAGAAGGGGGACCAGCTCCTACGAGCAGTACGTC. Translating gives CASSRRGTSSYEQYV.

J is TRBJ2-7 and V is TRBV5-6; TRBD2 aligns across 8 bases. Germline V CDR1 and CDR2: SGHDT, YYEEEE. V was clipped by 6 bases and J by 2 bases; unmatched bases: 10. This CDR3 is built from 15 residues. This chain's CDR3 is CASTESGGGPYEQYF. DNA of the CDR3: TGTGCCAGCACTGAATCGGGCGGGGGGCCCTACGAGCAGTACTTC. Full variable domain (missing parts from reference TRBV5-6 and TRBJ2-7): DAGVTQSPTHLIKTRGQQVTLRCSPKSGHDTVSWYQQALGQGPQFIFQYYEEEERQRGNFPDRFSGHQFPNYSSELNVNALLLGDSALYLCASTESGGGPYEQYFGPGTRLTVT.

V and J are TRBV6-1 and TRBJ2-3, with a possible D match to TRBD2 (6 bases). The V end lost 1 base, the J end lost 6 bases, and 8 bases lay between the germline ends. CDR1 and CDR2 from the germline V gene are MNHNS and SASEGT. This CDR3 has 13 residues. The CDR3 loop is CASSEVAEDTQYF. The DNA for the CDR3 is TGTGCCAGCAGTGAAGTAGCGGAGGATACGCAGTATTTT.

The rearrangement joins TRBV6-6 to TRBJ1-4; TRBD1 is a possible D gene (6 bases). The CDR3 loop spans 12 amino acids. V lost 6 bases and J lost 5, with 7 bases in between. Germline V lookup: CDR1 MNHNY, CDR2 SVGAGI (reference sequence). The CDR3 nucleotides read TGTGCCAGCAGCCAGGGGAATGAAAAACTGTTTTTT. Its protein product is CASSQGNEKLFF.

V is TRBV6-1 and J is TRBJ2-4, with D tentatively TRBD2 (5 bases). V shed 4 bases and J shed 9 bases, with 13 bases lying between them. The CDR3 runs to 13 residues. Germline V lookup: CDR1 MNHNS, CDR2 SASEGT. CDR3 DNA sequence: TGTGCCAGCAGTGTTACTAGGGTCGGCATTCAGTACTTC. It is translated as CASSVTRVGIQYF.